Below, 6 T cell receptor beta chains from the same sample are listed, as sequenced in a study of T-cell memory formation after mild COVID-19. MiXCR, applied by TCRdb to the 5' RACE reads, yields one record per CDR3 protein. The sample shows under 700,000 distinct CDR3 sequences, around 21% of them seen only once. The material sequenced was PBMCs or a T cell subset sorted from them (not recorded which). These receptors were obtained from an adult woman who had mild COVID-19 (a few samples of this study predate the infection). Cell type and time point are not known.

V usage is TRBV20-1 and J usage is TRBJ2-1; no clear D. Trimming pared 6 bases from V and 2 bases from J, leaving 17 bases between. In germline, CDR1 is DFQATT, CDR2 SNEGSKA (reference sequence). This CDR3 spans 15 amino acids. The CDR3 nucleotides read TGCAGTGCCCCGAGAACCCCAGGCCCCTACAATGAGCAGTTCTTC. Translating it yields CSAPRTPGPYNEQFF.

The chain uses TRBV14 and TRBJ2-1, with 12 positions matching TRBD1. The CDR3 is made up of 16 amino acids. V shed 1 base, J shed 8 bases, and the junction held 6 bases outside the gene matches. Germline CDR1 reads SGHDN; CDR2 reads FVKESK. The CDR3 loop is CASSQVPGQGAHEQFF. CDR3 bases: TGTGCCAGCAGCCAAGTACCGGGACAGGGGGCGCATGAGCAGTTCTTC.

This clonotype has more than one count but fewer than ten. This chain uses TRBV3-1 with TRBJ1-2, with D perhaps TRBD1 (5 bases). The germline V gene has CDR1 LGHDT and CDR2 YNNKEL (reference sequence). CDR3 length: 15 amino acids. V dropped 0 bases and J dropped 13 bases, with 21 bases sitting between them. Here the CDR3 DNA reads TGTGCCAGCAGCCAAGAAGTCAGGGTGTGGGAGTCTTGCACCTTC. It codes for CASSQEVRVWESCTF.

The V call is TRBV12-3 or TRBV12-4, the J call TRBJ2-7; TRBD1 matches 9 bases. The junction had 8 bases not matched to a gene; V was cut back by 5 bases and J by 3 bases. This CDR3 region has 15 residues. The CDR3 reads CASSLRDRVIYEQYF. CDR3 bases: TGTGCCAGCAGTCTCCGGGACAGGGTCATCTACGAGCAGTACTTC.

This clonotype was detected a few times. The V gene is TRBV20-1, the J gene TRBJ2-1; TRBD2 matches at 10 bases. This CDR3 comprises 16 residues. Germline CDR1 and CDR2: DFQATT and SNEGSKA (reference sequence). The junction had 10 bases not matched to a gene; V was cut back by 2 bases and J by 6 bases. CDR3 region: CSARWSGGAGRNEQFF. In nucleotides, the CDR3 is TGCAGTGCTAGATGGAGCGGGGGGGCCGGTCGCAATGAGCAGTTCTTC.

The rearrangement links TRBV4-3 to TRBJ2-3; D possibly corresponds to TRBD1 (6 bases). The germline V gene encodes CDR1 LGHNA and CDR2 YSLEER. CDR3 length: 16 residues. V was cut by 1 base and J by 1 base, with 12 bases left in between. The CDR3 reads CASSQVYAGGTDTQYF. The CDR3 nucleotides are TGCGCCAGCAGCCAAGTATACGCAGGGGGCACAGATACGCAGTATTTT.